This T cell receptor (beta chain) derives from a study of breast tumors, draining lymph nodes, adjacent tissues. Whole-study findings and limits: Tumor and nontumor repertoires were significantly more similar in luminal-like than in basal-like breast cancer. Tumor repertoires ranked between lymph nodes and nontumor tissue in diversity, with V and J gene preferences.

The lymph nodes were axillary draining lymph nodes from breast cancer patients. Germline V lookup: CDR1 LGHNT, CDR2 FRNRAP. This CDR3 is 15 amino acids long. MiXCR, run by TCRdb on the multiplex PCR reads, gives a single entry per CDR3 protein. The top ten clones hold approximately 2.7% of a sample with more than 100,000 distinct CDR3 sequences, 20% to 25% of them seen once. As regards this clonotype: As yet, its antigen is unknown. A clone one base away is much larger, so this may be a read error.

This chain links TRBV12-5 with TRBJ2-1; 7 bases are shared with TRBD1. The sequencing sample was made of axillary lymph node tissue. The sequence came from a female donor with breast cancer. Some clones in this sample may be carry-over from other donors' samples. The DNA for the CDR3 is TGTGCCAGCAGTCCGCACAGGGGCTCCTACAATGAGCGGTTCTTC. Its translation is CASSPHRGSYNERFF.